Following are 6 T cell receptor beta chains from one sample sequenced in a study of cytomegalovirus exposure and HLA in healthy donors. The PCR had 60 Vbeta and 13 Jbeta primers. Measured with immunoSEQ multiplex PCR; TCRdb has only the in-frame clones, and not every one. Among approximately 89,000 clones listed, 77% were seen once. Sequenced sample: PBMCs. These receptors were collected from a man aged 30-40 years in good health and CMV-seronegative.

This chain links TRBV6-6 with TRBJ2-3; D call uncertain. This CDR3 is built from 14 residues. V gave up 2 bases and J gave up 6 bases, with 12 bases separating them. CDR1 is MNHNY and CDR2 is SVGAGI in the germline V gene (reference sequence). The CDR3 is CASSYTPLGDTQYF. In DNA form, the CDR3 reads TGTGCCAGCAGTTACACCCCACTCGGGGATACGCAGTATTTT.

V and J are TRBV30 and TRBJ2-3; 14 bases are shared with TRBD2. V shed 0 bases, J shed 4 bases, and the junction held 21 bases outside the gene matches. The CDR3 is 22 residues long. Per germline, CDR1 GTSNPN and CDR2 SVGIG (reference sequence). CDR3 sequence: CAWSVYPRLAGGPFVVSDTQYF. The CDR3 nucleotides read TGTGCCTGGAGTGTTTATCCCCGACTAGCGGGGGGGCCATTCGTTGTATCAGATACGCAGTATTTT.

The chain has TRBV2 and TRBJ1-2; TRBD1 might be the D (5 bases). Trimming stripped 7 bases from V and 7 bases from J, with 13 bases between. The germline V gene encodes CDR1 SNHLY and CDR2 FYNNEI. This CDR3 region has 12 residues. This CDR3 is CASKTGLFGYTF. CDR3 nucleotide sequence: TGTGCCAGCAAAACAGGATTATTTGGCTACACCTTC.

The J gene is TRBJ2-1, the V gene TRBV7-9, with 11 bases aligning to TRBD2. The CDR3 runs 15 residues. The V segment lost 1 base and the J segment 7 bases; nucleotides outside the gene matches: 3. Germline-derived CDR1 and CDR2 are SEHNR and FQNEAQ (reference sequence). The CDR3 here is CASSLEGLAVNEQFF. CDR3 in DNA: TGTGCCAGCAGCTTAGAGGGACTAGCGGTTAATGAGCAGTTCTTC. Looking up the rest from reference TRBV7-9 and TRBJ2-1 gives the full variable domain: DTGVSQNPRHKITKRGQNVTFRCDPISEHNRLYWYRQTLGQGPEFLTYFQNEAQLEKSRLLSDRFSAERPKGSFSTLEIQRTEQGDSAMYLCASSLEGLAVNEQFFGPGTRLTVL.

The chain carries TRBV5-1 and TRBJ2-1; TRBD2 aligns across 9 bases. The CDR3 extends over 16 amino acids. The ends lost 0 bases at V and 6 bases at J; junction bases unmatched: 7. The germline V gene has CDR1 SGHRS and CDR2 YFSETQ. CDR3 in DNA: TGCGCCAGCAGCTTGGCGGTCGGCGGGGGGGCCAATGAGCAGTTCTTC. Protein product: CASSLAVGGGANEQFF.

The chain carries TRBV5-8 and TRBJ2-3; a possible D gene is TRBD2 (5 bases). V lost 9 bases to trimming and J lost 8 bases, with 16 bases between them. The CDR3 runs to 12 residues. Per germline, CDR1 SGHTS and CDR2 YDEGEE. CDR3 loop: CATRTRLITQYF. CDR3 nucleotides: TGTGCCACCAGGACCCGACTAATTACGCAGTATTTT.